This T cell receptor beta chain was found in a study of CD8+CD57+ T cells in acquired aplastic anemia. The ends were cut back, 4 bases at V and 0 bases at J, with 10 bases in the middle. The V gene's germline CDR1 is LNHNV and CDR2 YYDKDF (reference sequence). This CDR3 is built from 15 residues. Patients picked for sequencing had shown CD8+CD57+ cell expansion detected by flow cytometry. Profiling that covered TCR beta VDJ and CDR3 relied on genomic DNA as its template. TCRdb recomputed calls from the reads with MiXCR, one row per CDR3 protein. In the table there are roughly 250,000 distinct CDR3 sequences, less than 85% of which are singletons.

The chain carries TRBV15 and TRBJ2-4, with a tentative D call TRBD1 (6 bases). This receptor was taken from a human donor with aplastic anemia. Sequenced sample: sorted CD4+, CD8+, or CD8+CD57+ T cells (not recorded which) from PBMCs. The CDR3 sequence: CATSIGTLAKNIQYF. DNA for the CDR3: TGTGCCACCAGCATAGGGACACTAGCCAAAAACATTCAGTACTTC.